Shown below are 21 T cell receptor beta chains from a single sample sequenced in a study of CD8 T cells in Susac syndrome. Random hexamers were used to reverse transcribe the RNA input (about 0.5 to 1 ug). TCRdb reprocessed the immunoSEQ multiplex PCR reads with MiXCR, giving one entry per CDR3 protein. The sample has 140,000 to 150,000 distinct CDR3 sequences; 90% to 96% are singletons. The sequenced material came from CD4+ T cells from PBMCs. The receptors come from a human donor with Susac syndrome.

The chain employs TRBV10-3 and TRBJ2-2; D is unresolved. Between the trimmed V and J ends, which lost 4 bases and 5 bases, there was a span of 11 bases. This CDR3 comprises 14 residues. Germline V gene sequence: CDR1 ENHRY, CDR2 SYGVKD. Here the CDR3 DNA reads TGTGCCATCAGTGGAGACGGACGGACCGGGGAGCTGTTTTTT. Protein: CAISGDGRTGELFF.

This rearrangement joins TRBV20-1 to TRBJ2-4; TRBD2 agrees at 11 bases. Germline lookup yields CDR1 DFQATT and CDR2 SNEGSKA (reference sequence). J was trimmed by 6 bases and V by 6 bases; bases with no gene match: 4. The CDR3 extends over 13 amino acids. Written as DNA, the CDR3 is TGCAGTGCAGACGGACTAGCGGGAAACATTCAGTACTTC. Protein: CSADGLAGNIQYF.

The CDR3 region has the DNA TGCGCCAGCAGCCAAAATCCCGGGACTACGGCCAATGAGCAGTTCTTC. Translating it yields CASSQNPGTTANEQFF. This chain joins TRBV4-1 and TRBJ2-1; 7 bases align to TRBD2. With V trimmed by 2 bases and J by 6 bases, 10 bases remained unmatched. Germline CDR1 is MGHRA and CDR2 is YSYEKL. There are 16 residues in the CDR3.

The chain couples TRBV4-1 to TRBJ2-5, with D possibly TRBD2 on 5 matching bases. V lost 1 base to trimming and J lost 5 bases, with 11 bases between them. Per the germline V gene, CDR1 is MGHRA and CDR2 is YSYEKL. CDR3 length equals 14 residues. The CDR3 protein is CASSQGGGAETQYF. The CDR3 DNA reads TGCGCCAGCAGCCAAGGTGGAGGAGCGGAGACCCAGTACTTC.

The rearrangement uses TRBV5-1 and TRBJ2-5; the D gene is possibly TRBD2 (5 bases). V was trimmed by 4 bases and J by 5 bases, leaving 9 bases between them. Germline loops: CDR1 SGHRS, CDR2 YFSETQ. CDR3 length: 12 residues. The CDR3 is CASSLREETQYF. Written as DNA, the CDR3 is TGCGCCAGCAGCCTTAGGGAGGAGACCCAGTACTTC.

This chain links TRBV7-9 with TRBJ1-5; D uncertain. The CDR3 is made up of 14 amino acids. Trimming took 1 base from V and 1 from J, leaving 5 bases between them. Germline V gives CDR1 SEHNR, CDR2 FQNEAQ (reference sequence). The CDR3 loop reads CASSLESSNQPQHF. In DNA, the CDR3 is TGTGCCAGCAGCTTAGAGTCAAGCAATCAGCCCCAGCATTTT.

The genes are TRBV5-1 and TRBJ1-1; D unclear. Per germline, CDR1 SGHRS and CDR2 YFSETQ. The CDR3 covers 14 residues. V lost 0 bases, J lost 1 base, and 7 bases lay in between. This CDR3 is CASSLDWWNTEAFF. DNA for the CDR3: TGCGCCAGCAGCTTGGATTGGTGGAACACTGAAGCTTTCTTT.

The J gene is TRBJ2-1, the V gene TRBV14; no reliable D call. The length of the CDR3 is 15 residues. Per germline, CDR1 SGHDN and CDR2 FVKESK. Trimming shortened V by 4 bases and J by 2 bases, and 12 bases separated the two germline ends. CDR3 bases: TGTGCCAGCAGCCCTCAGGTCATCCCCTACAATGAGCAGTTCTTC. Amino acid sequence: CASSPQVIPYNEQFF.

The V gene is TRBV20-1, the J gene TRBJ1-2; 7 bases map to TRBD1. Germline V CDR1 and CDR2: DFQATT, SNEGSKA (reference sequence). The CDR3 loop spans 15 amino acids. The V gene end was trimmed by 2 bases and the J gene end by 5 bases; junction bases not matched to a gene: 11. CDR3 amino acids: CSARPPGQTFYGYTF. The CDR3 DNA is TGCAGTGCTAGACCACCGGGACAGACCTTTTATGGCTACACCTTC.

This chain joins TRBV29-1 and TRBJ1-1; D unresolved. CDR3 length equals 13 residues. Germline CDR1 is SQVTM and CDR2 is ANQGSEA. Trimming removed 1 base at V and 4 bases at J, with 10 bases between. CDR3 in amino acids: CSVEGQISTEAFF. Here the CDR3 DNA reads TGCAGCGTTGAAGGTCAGATTTCCACTGAAGCTTTCTTT.

This chain uses TRBV4-1 with TRBJ2-2; perhaps TRBD2 as D (6 bases). This CDR3 has 13 residues. Germline V gene lookup returns CDR1 MGHRA and CDR2 YSYEKL. The V end lost 2 bases, the J end lost 10 bases, and 11 bases lay between the germline ends. The DNA of the CDR3 is TGCGCCAGCAGCCAACACGGACTAAAGGAGCTGTTTTTT. It encodes CASSQHGLKELFF.

The rearrangement links TRBV25-1 to TRBJ2-5; TRBD1 agrees at 7 bases. CDR3 length equals 16 residues. CDR1 MGHDK and CDR2 SYGVNS come from the germline V gene. V shed 3 bases, J shed 2 bases, and the junction held 9 bases outside the gene matches. The CDR3 nucleotides are TGTGCCAGCAGTGACTCTTTTAGGACAGGTCAAGAGACCCAGTACTTC. Amino acids: CASSDSFRTGQETQYF.

The rearrangement uses TRBV5-4 and TRBJ2-3, with 9 bases identical to TRBD2. The CDR3 is 16 amino acids. With V trimmed by 5 bases and J by 3 bases, 10 bases remained unmatched. From germline, CDR1 is SGHNT and CDR2 YYREEE (reference sequence). The CDR3 DNA follows: TGTGCCAGCAGTCCCCGTTGGACTAGCGATACAGATACGCAGTATTTT. Protein sequence: CASSPRWTSDTDTQYF.

This clonotype appeared once. The V and J genes are TRBV11-2 and TRBJ1-2; D might be TRBD1 (6 bases). The CDR3 extends over 13 amino acids. V lost 1 base and J 7 bases, leaving 10 bases between the germline ends. CDR1 and CDR2 (germline): SGHAT, FQNNGV. CDR3 in amino acids: CASSLAPDSGYTF. The CDR3 nucleotides read TGTGCCAGCAGCTTAGCCCCGGACAGTGGCTACACCTTC.

The V gene is TRBV21-1, the J gene TRBJ1-6; the table's D call of TRBD1 was not tested on the DNA. TRBV21-1 is designated a pseudogene. The CDR3 has 14 amino acids. In DNA form, the CDR3 reads TGTGCCAACCGGGACAGAGAGTATAATTCACCCCTCCACTTT. Translated: CANRDREYNSPLHF.

This chain uses TRBV20-1 with TRBJ1-6, with a tentative D call TRBD1 (5 bases). V was pared by 4 bases and J by 4 bases, with 8 bases between. This CDR3 has 13 residues. CDR1 DFQATT and CDR2 SNEGSKA come from the germline V gene (reference sequence). The chain's CDR3 is CSAKGSYNSPLHF. As DNA, the CDR3 is TGCAGTGCTAAGGGGTCTTATAATTCACCCCTCCACTTT.

V is TRBV20-1 and J is TRBJ1-2, with D possibly being TRBD1 (5 bases). CDR1 is DFQATT and CDR2 is SNEGSKA in the germline V gene (reference sequence). CDR3 length: 14 amino acids. V was clipped by 5 bases and J by 6 bases, with 19 bases between them. The CDR3 region has the DNA TGCAGTGCTCGAAAGGGGCATAACGACGATGGCTACACCTTC. Translation gives CSARKGHNDDGYTF.

This chain's CDR3 is CSVSLGGSGANVLTF. CDR3 DNA: TGCAGCGTTTCGTTAGGAGGCTCTGGGGCCAACGTCCTGACTTTC. The chain combines TRBV29-1 with TRBJ2-6; D might be TRBD2 (5 bases). In germline, CDR1 is SQVTM, CDR2 ANQGSEA. Trimming left V 5 bases short and J 0 bases short, with 11 bases between. The CDR3 has 15 amino acids.

This clonotype was seen a single time. The CDR3 here is CSARDTPEQFF. DNA for the CDR3: TGCAGTGCTAGAGATACCCCGGAGCAGTTCTTC. V usage is TRBV20-1 and J usage is TRBJ2-1; D remains ambiguous. The CDR3 covers 11 residues. CDR1 is DFQATT and CDR2 is SNEGSKA in the germline V gene (reference sequence). The V and J ends lost 0 bases and 10 bases respectively, with 7 bases between them.

The J gene is TRBJ2-5, the V gene TRBV5-1, with D possibly matching TRBD1 (6 bases). Trimming removed 4 bases at V and 4 bases at J, with 14 bases between. The CDR3 consists of 14 residues. Germline V gives CDR1 SGHRS, CDR2 YFSETQ. The CDR3 is CASSPDHRAETQYF. In DNA form, the CDR3 reads TGCGCCAGCAGCCCAGACCACAGGGCAGAGACCCAGTACTTC.

In this sample, this clonotype turned up once. This CDR3 is CSAREPSGRAAGELFF. The DNA of the CDR3 is TGCAGTGCTAGAGAGCCCAGCGGGAGGGCGGCCGGGGAGCTGTTTTTT. The J gene is TRBJ2-2, the V gene TRBV20-1; 10 nucleotides align to TRBD2. The V segment lost 0 bases and the J segment 6 bases; nucleotides outside the gene matches: 7. CDR1 is DFQATT, CDR2 SNEGSKA, per germline (reference sequence). This CDR3 has 16 amino acids.